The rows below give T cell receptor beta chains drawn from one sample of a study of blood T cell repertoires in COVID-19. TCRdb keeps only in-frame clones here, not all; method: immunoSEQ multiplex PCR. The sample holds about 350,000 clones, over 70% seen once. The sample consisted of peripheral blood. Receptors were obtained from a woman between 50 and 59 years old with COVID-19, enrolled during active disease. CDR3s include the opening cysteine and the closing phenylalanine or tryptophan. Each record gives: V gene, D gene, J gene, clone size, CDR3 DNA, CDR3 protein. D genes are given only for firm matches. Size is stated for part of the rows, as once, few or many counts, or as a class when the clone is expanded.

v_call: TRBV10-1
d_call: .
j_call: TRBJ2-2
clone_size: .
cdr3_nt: TGCGCCAGCAGTCGGGATTACACCGGGGAGCTGTTTTTT
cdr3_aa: CASSRDYTGELFF

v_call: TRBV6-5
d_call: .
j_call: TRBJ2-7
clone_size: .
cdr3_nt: TGTGCCAGCTCCAGGGGCCACTCCTACGAGCAGTACTTC
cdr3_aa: CASSRGHSYEQYF

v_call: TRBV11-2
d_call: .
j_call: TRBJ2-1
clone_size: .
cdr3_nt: TGTGCCAGCGGCTCTGGGACACCTTCCTACAATGAGCAGTTCTTC
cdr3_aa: CASGSGTPSYNEQFF

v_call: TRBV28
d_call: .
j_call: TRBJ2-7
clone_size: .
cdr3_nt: TGTGCCAGCACAAACTTCGGGGGAACCTCCTACGAGCAGTACTTC
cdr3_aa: CASTNFGGTSYEQYF

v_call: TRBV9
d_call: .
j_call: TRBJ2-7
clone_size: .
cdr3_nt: TGTGCCAGCTCACTCGCGGGCATAAGTCAGCAGTACTTC
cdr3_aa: CASSLAGISQQYF

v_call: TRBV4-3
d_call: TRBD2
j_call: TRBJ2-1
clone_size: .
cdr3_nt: TGCGCCAGCAGCCCCTCCGGACTAGCGGGAGGATTCAATGAGCAGTTCTTC
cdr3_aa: CASSPSGLAGGFNEQFF

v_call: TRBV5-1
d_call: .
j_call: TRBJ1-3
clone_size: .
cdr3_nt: TGCGCCAGCAGCTTGGCCCCGGGCTCTGGAAACACCATATATTTT
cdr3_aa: CASSLAPGSGNTIYF

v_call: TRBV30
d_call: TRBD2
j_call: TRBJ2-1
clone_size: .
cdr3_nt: TGTGCCTGGAGTGTGACTAGCGGGATGTATGAGCAGTTCTTC
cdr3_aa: CAWSVTSGMYEQFF

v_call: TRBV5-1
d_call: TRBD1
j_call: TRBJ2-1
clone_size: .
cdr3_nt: TGCGCCAGCAGCTTGTCCGGGACAGGGAAGTTGGGTGAGCAGTTCTTC
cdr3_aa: CASSLSGTGKLGEQFF

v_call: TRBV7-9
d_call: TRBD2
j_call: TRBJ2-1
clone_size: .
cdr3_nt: TGTGCCAGCAGTACTAGCGAGGGTCTCAACAATGAGCAGTTCTTC
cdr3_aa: CASSTSEGLNNEQFF

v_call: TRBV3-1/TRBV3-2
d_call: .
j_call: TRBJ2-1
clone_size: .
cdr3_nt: TGTGCCAGCAGCCACCTCGGAGCGGACAATGAGCAGTTCTTC
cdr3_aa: CASSHLGADNEQFF

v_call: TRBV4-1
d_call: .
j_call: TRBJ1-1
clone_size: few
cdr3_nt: TGCGCCAGCAGCCAGGGAGGTTGGACTGAAGCTTTCTTT
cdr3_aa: CASSQGGWTEAFF

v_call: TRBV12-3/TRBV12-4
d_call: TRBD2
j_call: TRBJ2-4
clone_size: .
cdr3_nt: TGTGCCAGCAGGGCGGGAGTCGACATTCAGTACTTC
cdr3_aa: CASRAGVDIQYF

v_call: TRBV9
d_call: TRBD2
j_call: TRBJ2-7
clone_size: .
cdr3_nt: TGTGCCAGCAGCCCTAGGACTAGCGGGTTAAGATCCTACGAGCAGTACTTC
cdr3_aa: CASSPRTSGLRSYEQYF

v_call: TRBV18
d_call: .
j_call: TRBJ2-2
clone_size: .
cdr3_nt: TGTGCCAGCTCACAGGTCCCGCGGGGCGGGGAGCTGTTTTTT
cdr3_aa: CASSQVPRGGELFF

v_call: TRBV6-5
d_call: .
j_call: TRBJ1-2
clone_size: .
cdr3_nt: TGTGCCAGCATAAGGGGGGGCGCCTTAAACTATGGCTACACCTTC
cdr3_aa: CASIRGGALNYGYTF

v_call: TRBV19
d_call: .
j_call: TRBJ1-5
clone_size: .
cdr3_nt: TGTGCCAGTAGTATGATGGGGGCACGGGAGCCCCAGCATTTT
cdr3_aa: CASSMMGAREPQHF

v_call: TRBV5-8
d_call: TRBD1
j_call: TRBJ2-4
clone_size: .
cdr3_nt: TGTGCCAGCAGCTTGGTTTTACGGGACAGAAAAAAAAACATTCAGTACTTC
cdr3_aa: CASSLVLRDRKKNIQYF

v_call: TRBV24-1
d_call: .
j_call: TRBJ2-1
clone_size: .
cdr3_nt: TGTGCCACCAGTGATTCTAACAAGGGGCTGCAGTTCTTC
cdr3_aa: CATSDSNKGLQFF

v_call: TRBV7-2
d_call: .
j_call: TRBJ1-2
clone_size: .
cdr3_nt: TGTGCCAGCAGCTTACGGTGGAGGGAAGCTAACTATGGCTACACCTTC
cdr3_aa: CASSLRWREANYGYTF

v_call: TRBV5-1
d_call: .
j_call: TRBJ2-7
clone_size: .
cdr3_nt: TGCGCCAGCAGCCAAGCTGAGCGCCGCTCCTACGAGCAGTACTTC
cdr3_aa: CASSQAERRSYEQYF

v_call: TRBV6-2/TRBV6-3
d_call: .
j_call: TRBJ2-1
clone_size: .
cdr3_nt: TGTGCCAGCAGTAGCCCGGGTTGGCCCTCCTACAATGAGCAGTTCTTC
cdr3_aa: CASSSPGWPSYNEQFF

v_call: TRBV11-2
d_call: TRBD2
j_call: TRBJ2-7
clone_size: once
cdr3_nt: TGTGCCAGCAATCCTGGGGGGGGACGGGGAATATACGAGCAGTACTTC
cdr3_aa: CASNPGGGRGIYEQYF

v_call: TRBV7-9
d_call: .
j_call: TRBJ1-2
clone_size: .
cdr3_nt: TGTGCCAGCAGCTTAAGTGACAGCTATGGCTACACCTTC
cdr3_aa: CASSLSDSYGYTF

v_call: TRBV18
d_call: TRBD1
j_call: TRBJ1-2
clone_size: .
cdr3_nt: TGTGCCAGCTCAGTGGACAGGGACGGCTACACCTTC
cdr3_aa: CASSVDRDGYTF

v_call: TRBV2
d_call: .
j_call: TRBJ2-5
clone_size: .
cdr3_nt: TGTGCCAGCAGAAGTAGCGGATTCCAAGAGACCCAGTACTTC
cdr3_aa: CASRSSGFQETQYF

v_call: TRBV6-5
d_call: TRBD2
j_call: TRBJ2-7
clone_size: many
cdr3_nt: TGTGCCAGCAGACTAAGCGGGGTTAACTCCTACGAGCAGTACTTC
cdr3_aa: CASRLSGVNSYEQYF

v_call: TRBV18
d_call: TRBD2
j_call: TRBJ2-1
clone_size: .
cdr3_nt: TGTGCCAGCTCAGCGACTAGCGGGGGGACCTACAATGAGCAGTTCTTC
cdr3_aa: CASSATSGGTYNEQFF

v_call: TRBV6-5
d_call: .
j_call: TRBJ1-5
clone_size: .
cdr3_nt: TGTGCCAGCAGGTCGGGGGGCGCAGGCAATCAGCCCCAGCATTTT
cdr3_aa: CASRSGGAGNQPQHF

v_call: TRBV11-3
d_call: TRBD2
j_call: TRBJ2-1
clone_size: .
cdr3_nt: TGTGCCAGCAGCTTAGCTCTAGCGGGACGCAATGAGCAGTTCTTC
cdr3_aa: CASSLALAGRNEQFF

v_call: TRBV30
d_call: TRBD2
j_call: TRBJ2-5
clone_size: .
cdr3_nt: TGTGCCTGGAGTAGCGGGACTCTCATTAGGGAGACCCAGTACTTC
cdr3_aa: CAWSSGTLIRETQYF

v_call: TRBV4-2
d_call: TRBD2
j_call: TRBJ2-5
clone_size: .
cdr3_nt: TGTGCCAGCAGCCTCCATCTGGCTAGCGGGAACCAAGAGACCCAGTACTTC
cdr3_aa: CASSLHLASGNQETQYF

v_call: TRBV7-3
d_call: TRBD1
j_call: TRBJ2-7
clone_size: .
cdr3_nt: TGTGCCAGCAGCTTAATGGACAGGGGTTCCTACGAGCAGTACTTC
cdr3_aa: CASSLMDRGSYEQYF

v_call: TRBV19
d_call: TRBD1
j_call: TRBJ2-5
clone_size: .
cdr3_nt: TGTGCCAGTAAAGGAGCCGGGACAGGGCACGAGACCCAGTACTTC
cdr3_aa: CASKGAGTGHETQYF

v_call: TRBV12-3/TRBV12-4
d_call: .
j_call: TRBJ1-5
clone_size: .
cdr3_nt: TGTGCCAGCAGTTCTAATCAGCCCCAGCATTTT
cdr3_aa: CASSSNQPQHF

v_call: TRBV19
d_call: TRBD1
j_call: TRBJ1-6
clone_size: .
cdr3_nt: TGTGCCAGTACCGGACAGGGTGGTTCACCCCTCCACTTT
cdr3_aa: CASTGQGGSPLHF

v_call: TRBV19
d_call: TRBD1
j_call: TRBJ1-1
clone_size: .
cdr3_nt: TGTGCCAGTAGGGGGACAGGGGGTCTGAACACTGAAGCTTTCTTT
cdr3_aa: CASRGTGGLNTEAFF

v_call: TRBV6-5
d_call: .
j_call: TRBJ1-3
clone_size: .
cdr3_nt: TGTGCCAGCAGTTACAGGGGGGGATCTGGAAACACCATATATTTT
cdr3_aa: CASSYRGGSGNTIYF

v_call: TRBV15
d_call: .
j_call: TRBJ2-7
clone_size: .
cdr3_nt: TGTGCCACCAGCAGAGCCCAACTTTCCGGGCAGTACTTC
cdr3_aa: CATSRAQLSGQYF

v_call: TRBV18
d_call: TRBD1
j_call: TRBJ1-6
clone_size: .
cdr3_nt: TGTGCCAGCTCACCATCTGGGACAGGGATCTCCTATAATTCACCCCTCCACTTT
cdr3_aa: CASSPSGTGISYNSPLHF

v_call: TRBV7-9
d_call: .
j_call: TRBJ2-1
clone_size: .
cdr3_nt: TGTGCCAGCAGTTCCACTTCATCGGTCCATGAGCAGTTCTTC
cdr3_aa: CASSSTSSVHEQFF

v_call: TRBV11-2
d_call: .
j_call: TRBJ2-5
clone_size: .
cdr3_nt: TGTGCCAGCAGCTTAGATCTGACCCAGGGTGCTGGACAGACCCAGTACTTC
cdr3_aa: CASSLDLTQGAGQTQYF

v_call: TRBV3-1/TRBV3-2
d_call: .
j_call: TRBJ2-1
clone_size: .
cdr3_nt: TGTGCCAGCAGCCAAGGAAAATCGGCCTACAATGAGCAGTTCTTC
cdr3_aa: CASSQGKSAYNEQFF

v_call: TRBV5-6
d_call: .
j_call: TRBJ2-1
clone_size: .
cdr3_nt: TGTGCCAGCAGCTTTACTTTTTTGACAAACAATGAGCAGTTCTTC
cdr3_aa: CASSFTFLTNNEQFF

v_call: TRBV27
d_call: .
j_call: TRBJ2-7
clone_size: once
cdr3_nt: TGTGCCAGCAGTTCATCGGCGGGTACCTACGAGCAGTACTTC
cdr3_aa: CASSSSAGTYEQYF

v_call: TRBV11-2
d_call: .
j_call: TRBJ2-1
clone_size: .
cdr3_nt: TGTGCCAGCAGCTTGGGGCGGAACTCCTACAATGAGCAGTTCTTC
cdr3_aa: CASSLGRNSYNEQFF

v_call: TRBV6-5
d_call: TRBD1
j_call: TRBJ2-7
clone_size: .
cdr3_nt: TGTGCCAGCAGTTACACGACAGGGACCTACGAGCAGTACTTC
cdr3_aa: CASSYTTGTYEQYF

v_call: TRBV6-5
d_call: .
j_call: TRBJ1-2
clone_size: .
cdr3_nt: TGTGCCAGCAGTTACGACATCACAAACTATGGCTACACCTTC
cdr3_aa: CASSYDITNYGYTF

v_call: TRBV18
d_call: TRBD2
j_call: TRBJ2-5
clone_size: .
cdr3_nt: TGTGCCAGCTCACCGAGAACTAGCGGTGACGCAGGGACCCAGTACTTC
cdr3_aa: CASSPRTSGDAGTQYF

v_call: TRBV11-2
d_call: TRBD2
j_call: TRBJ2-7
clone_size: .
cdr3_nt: TGTGCCAGCAGCTTAGGGGCGGGAGTCTACGAGCAGTACTTC
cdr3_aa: CASSLGAGVYEQYF

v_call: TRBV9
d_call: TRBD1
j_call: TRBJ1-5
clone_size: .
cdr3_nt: TGTGCCAGCAGCGAAAGACAGGGTGATTCCCAGCATTTT
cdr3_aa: CASSERQGDSQHF

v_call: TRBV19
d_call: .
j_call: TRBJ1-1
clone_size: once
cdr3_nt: TGTGCCAGTAGGGGACTCTTAGGCACTGAAGCTTTCTTT
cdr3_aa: CASRGLLGTEAFF

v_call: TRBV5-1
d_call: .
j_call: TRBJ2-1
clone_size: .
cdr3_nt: TGCGCCAGCAGCTTTACTAGCTGGGGATACAATGAGCAGTTCTTC
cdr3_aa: CASSFTSWGYNEQFF

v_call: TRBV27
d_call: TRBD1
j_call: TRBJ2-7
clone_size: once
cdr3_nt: TGTGCCAGCAGGTCATACAGGGGAGTTCCCTACGAGCAGTACTTC
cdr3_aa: CASRSYRGVPYEQYF

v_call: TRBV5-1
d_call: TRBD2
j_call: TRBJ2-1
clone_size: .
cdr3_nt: TGCGCCAGCAGCTCGGGGCTAGCGGGAAGTGAGCAGTTCTTC
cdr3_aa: CASSSGLAGSEQFF

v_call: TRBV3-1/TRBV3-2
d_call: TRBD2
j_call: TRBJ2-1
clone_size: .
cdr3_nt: TGTGCCAGCAGCCAGACCGGGAGGGCCGTGGATGAGCAGTTCTTC
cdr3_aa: CASSQTGRAVDEQFF

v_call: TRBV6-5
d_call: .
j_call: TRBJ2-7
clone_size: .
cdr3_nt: TGTGCCAGCAGTTACGGGCAGGGGTCCTACGAGCAGTACTTC
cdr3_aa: CASSYGQGSYEQYF

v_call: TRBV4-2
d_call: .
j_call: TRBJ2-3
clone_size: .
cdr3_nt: TGTGCCAGCAGCCAACCCGGGAGAGGGAGGACAGATACGCAGTATTTT
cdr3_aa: CASSQPGRGRTDTQYF